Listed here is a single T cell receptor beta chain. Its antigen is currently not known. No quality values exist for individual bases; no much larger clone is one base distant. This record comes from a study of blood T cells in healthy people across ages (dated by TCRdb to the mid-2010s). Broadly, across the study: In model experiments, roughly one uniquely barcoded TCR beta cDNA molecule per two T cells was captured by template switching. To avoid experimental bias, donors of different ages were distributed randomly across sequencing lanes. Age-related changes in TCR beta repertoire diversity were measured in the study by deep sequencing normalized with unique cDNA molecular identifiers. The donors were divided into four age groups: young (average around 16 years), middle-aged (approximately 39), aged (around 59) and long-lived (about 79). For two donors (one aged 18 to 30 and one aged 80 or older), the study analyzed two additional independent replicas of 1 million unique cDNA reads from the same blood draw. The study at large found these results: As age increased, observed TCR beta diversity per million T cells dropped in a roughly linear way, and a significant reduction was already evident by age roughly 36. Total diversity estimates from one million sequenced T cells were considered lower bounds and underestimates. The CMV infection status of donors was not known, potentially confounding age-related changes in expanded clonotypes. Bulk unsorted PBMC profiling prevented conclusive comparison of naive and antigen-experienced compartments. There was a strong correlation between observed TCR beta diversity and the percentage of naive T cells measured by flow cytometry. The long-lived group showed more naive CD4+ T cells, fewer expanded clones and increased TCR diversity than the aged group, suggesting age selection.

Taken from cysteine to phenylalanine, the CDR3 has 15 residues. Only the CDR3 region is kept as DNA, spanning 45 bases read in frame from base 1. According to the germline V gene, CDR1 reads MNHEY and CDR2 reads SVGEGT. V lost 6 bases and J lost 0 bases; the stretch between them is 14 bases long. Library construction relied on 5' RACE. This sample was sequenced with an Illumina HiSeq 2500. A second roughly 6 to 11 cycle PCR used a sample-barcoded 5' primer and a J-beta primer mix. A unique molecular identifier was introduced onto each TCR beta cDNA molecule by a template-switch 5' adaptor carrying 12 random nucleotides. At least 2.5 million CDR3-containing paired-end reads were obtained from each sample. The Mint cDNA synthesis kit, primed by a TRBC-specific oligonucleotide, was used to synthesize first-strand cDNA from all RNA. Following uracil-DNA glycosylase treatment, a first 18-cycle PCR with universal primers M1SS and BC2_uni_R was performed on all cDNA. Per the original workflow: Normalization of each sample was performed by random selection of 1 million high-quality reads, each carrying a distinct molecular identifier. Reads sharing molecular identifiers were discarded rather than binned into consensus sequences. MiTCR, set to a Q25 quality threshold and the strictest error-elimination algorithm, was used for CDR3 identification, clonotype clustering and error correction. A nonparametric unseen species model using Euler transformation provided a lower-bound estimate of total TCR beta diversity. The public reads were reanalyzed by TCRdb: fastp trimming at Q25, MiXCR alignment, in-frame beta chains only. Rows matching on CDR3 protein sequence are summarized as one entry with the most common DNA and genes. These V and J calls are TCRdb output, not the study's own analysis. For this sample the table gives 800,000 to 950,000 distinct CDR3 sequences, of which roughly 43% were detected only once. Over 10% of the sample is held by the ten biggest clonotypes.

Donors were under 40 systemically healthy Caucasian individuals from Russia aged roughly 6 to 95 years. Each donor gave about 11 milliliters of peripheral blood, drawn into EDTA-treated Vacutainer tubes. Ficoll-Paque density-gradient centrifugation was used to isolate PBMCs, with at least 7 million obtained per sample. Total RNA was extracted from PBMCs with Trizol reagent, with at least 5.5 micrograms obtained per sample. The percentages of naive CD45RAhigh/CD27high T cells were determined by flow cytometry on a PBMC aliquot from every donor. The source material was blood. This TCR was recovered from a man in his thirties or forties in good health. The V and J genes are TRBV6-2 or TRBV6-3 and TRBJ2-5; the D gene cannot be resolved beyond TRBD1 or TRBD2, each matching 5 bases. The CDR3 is CASSPGSEYQETQYF. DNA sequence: TGTGCCAGCAGCCCAGGGAGCGAGTACCAAGAGACCCAGTACTTC.